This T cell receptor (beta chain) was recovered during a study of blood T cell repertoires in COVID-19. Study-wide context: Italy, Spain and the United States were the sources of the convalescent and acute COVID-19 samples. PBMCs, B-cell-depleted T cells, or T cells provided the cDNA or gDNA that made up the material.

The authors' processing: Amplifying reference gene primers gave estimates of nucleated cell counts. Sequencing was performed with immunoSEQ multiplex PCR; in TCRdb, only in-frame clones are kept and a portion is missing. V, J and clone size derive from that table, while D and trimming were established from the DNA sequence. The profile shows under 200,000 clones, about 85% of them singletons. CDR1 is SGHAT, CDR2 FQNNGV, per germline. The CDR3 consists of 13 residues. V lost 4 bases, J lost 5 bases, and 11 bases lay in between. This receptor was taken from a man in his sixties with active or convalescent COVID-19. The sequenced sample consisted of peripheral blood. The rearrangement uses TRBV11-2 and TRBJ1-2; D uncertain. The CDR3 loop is CASSSREGYGYTF. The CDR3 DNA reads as TGTGCCAGCAGCTCCCGGGAGGGATATGGCTACACCTTC.